A selection of T cell receptor beta chains follows, all from one sample in a study of CD8+ T cells in alopecia areata. Produced via immunoSEQ multiplex PCR; TCRdb's table is partial and in-frame only. The table shows about 210,000 clones, with about 57% occurring only once. Sample: CD4+ T cells sorted from blood, taken at week 4, from a patient treated with tofacitinib. The source is a human donor with alopecia areata. Each CDR3 is given without its conserved first and last residue. The order of the fields is D gene, V gene, J gene, CDR3 length, CDR3 protein. A D gene is named only where the DNA matches it firmly.

d_call: -
v_call: TRBV11-2
j_call: TRBJ2-1
cdr3_length: 9
cdr3_aa: ASSSGHEQF

d_call: -
v_call: TRBV30
j_call: TRBJ1-6
cdr3_length: 12
cdr3_aa: AWSGDSYNSPLH

d_call: -
v_call: TRBV6-5
j_call: TRBJ1-5
cdr3_length: 11
cdr3_aa: ASSPQSNQPQH

d_call: -
v_call: TRBV10-3
j_call: TRBJ2-7
cdr3_length: 10
cdr3_aa: AISGQTYEQY

d_call: -
v_call: TRBV14
j_call: TRBJ2-1
cdr3_length: 11
cdr3_aa: ASSQVRGAEQF

d_call: TRBD2
v_call: TRBV5-1
j_call: TRBJ2-3
cdr3_length: 13
cdr3_aa: ASSEGTSITDTQY

d_call: -
v_call: TRBV5-3
j_call: TRBJ1-5
cdr3_length: 12
cdr3_aa: ARSYPLCGPRLH

d_call: -
v_call: TRBV12-5
j_call: TRBJ1-1
cdr3_length: 9
cdr3_aa: ASGLGVEAF

d_call: TRBD1
v_call: TRBV9
j_call: TRBJ1-6
cdr3_length: 12
cdr3_aa: ASSARQGDSPLH

d_call: -
v_call: TRBV29-1
j_call: TRBJ1-1
cdr3_length: 8
cdr3_aa: SVLATEAF

d_call: -
v_call: TRBV7-9
j_call: TRBJ2-5
cdr3_length: 12
cdr3_aa: ASSLFQGGETQY

d_call: -
v_call: TRBV20-1
j_call: TRBJ2-5
cdr3_length: 9
cdr3_aa: SARDLETQY

d_call: -
v_call: TRBV23-1
j_call: TRBJ1-1
cdr3_length: 14
cdr3_aa: ASSQSARQLNTEAF

d_call: TRBD1
v_call: TRBV9
j_call: TRBJ2-4
cdr3_length: 12
cdr3_aa: ASSSRTGGNIQY

d_call: -
v_call: TRBV10-2
j_call: TRBJ2-1
cdr3_length: 12
cdr3_aa: ASSEAVSYNEQF

d_call: -
v_call: TRBV30
j_call: TRBJ1-1
cdr3_length: 12
cdr3_aa: AWSWGRMNTEAF

d_call: -
v_call: TRBV29-1
j_call: TRBJ2-7
cdr3_length: 11
cdr3_aa: SVAPAGIGEQY

d_call: -
v_call: TRBV7-7
j_call: TRBJ2-5
cdr3_length: 13
cdr3_aa: ASSLVPSYQETQY

d_call: -
v_call: TRBV29-1
j_call: TRBJ2-4
cdr3_length: 13
cdr3_aa: SVVPGRLAKNIQY

d_call: -
v_call: TRBV27
j_call: TRBJ2-1
cdr3_length: 9
cdr3_aa: ASWRYNEQF

d_call: -
v_call: TRBV4-3
j_call: TRBJ2-3
cdr3_length: 14
cdr3_aa: ASSQDGPGSTDTQY

d_call: -
v_call: TRBV4-3
j_call: TRBJ2-3
cdr3_length: 13
cdr3_aa: ASSQVARGTDTQY

d_call: -
v_call: TRBV7-2
j_call: TRBJ2-1
cdr3_length: 13
cdr3_aa: ASSSTPASGNEQF

d_call: -
v_call: TRBV29-1
j_call: TRBJ2-3
cdr3_length: 8
cdr3_aa: SVESDTQY

d_call: -
v_call: TRBV5-1
j_call: TRBJ2-3
cdr3_length: 13
cdr3_aa: ASSLRGVRTDTQY

d_call: -
v_call: TRBV4-3
j_call: TRBJ1-6
cdr3_length: 11
cdr3_aa: ASSQDMNSPLH

d_call: -
v_call: TRBV6-5
j_call: TRBJ2-7
cdr3_length: 13
cdr3_aa: ASSYSGQGKNEQY

d_call: -
v_call: TRBV29-1
j_call: TRBJ2-3
cdr3_length: 12
cdr3_aa: SVEVWGGTDTQY

d_call: TRBD1
v_call: TRBV10-3
j_call: TRBJ2-5
cdr3_length: 12
cdr3_aa: AINGQGRQETQY

d_call: -
v_call: TRBV11-2
j_call: TRBJ2-3
cdr3_length: 12
cdr3_aa: ASSSRFSTDTQY

d_call: -
v_call: TRBV2
j_call: TRBJ1-5
cdr3_length: 12
cdr3_aa: ASSLQTSNQPQH

d_call: TRBD1
v_call: TRBV27
j_call: TRBJ1-2
cdr3_length: 11
cdr3_aa: ASSFGQGYGYT

d_call: -
v_call: TRBV5-1
j_call: TRBJ2-2
cdr3_length: 10
cdr3_aa: ASSLDGGELF

d_call: TRBD1
v_call: TRBV29-1
j_call: TRBJ1-1
cdr3_length: 10
cdr3_aa: SVTQGKTEAF

d_call: TRBD2
v_call: TRBV7-2
j_call: TRBJ2-3
cdr3_length: 13
cdr3_aa: ASSSRTSGADTQY

d_call: -
v_call: TRBV29-1
j_call: TRBJ1-1
cdr3_length: 11
cdr3_aa: SVDPTGLSEAF

d_call: -
v_call: TRBV7-2
j_call: TRBJ1-4
cdr3_length: 12
cdr3_aa: ASSFDATNEKLF

d_call: -
v_call: TRBV7-2
j_call: TRBJ2-5
cdr3_length: 12
cdr3_aa: ASSQLDSQETQY

d_call: -
v_call: TRBV7-3
j_call: TRBJ2-1
cdr3_length: 11
cdr3_aa: ASSPQSVGEQF

d_call: -
v_call: TRBV25-1
j_call: TRBJ1-1
cdr3_length: 9
cdr3_aa: ASSLNTEAF

d_call: -
v_call: TRBV29-1
j_call: TRBJ1-2
cdr3_length: 10
cdr3_aa: SVVGFAYGYT

d_call: -
v_call: TRBV7-8
j_call: TRBJ1-5
cdr3_length: 15
cdr3_aa: ASSLAAGGRANQPQH

d_call: TRBD2
v_call: TRBV15
j_call: TRBJ2-7
cdr3_length: 13
cdr3_aa: ATSRETSGAYEQY

d_call: TRBD1
v_call: TRBV2
j_call: TRBJ2-4
cdr3_length: 13
cdr3_aa: ASSRTGVTKNIQY

d_call: -
v_call: TRBV20-1
j_call: TRBJ2-1
cdr3_length: 7
cdr3_aa: SAPQGQF

d_call: TRBD1
v_call: TRBV15
j_call: TRBJ1-6
cdr3_length: 12
cdr3_aa: ATSGTGTNSPLH

d_call: -
v_call: TRBV30
j_call: TRBJ2-7
cdr3_length: 11
cdr3_aa: AFTYAGTYEQY

d_call: TRBD2
v_call: TRBV11-3
j_call: TRBJ2-7
cdr3_length: 11
cdr3_aa: ASSSGGLYEQY

d_call: TRBD2
v_call: TRBV29-1
j_call: TRBJ2-1
cdr3_length: 12
cdr3_aa: SVVASGGRSEQF

d_call: -
v_call: TRBV6-1
j_call: TRBJ2-1
cdr3_length: 13
cdr3_aa: ASNPTGTVGNEQF